Below are 18 T cell receptor beta chains sequenced from a single sample in a study of patients and donors after allogeneic stem cell transplantation. From the RT-PCR reads, TCRdb called clonotypes with MiXCR, one entry per CDR3 protein. The repertoire includes about 960,000 distinct CDR3 sequences, approximately 18% of them detected once, and 5% to 6.5% sits in the top ten. Sequences were obtained from blood, either unsorted or a sorted T cell fraction (not recorded which). These receptors came from a human donor who was either an allogeneic HSCT recipient or a stem cell or donor lymphocyte infusion donor (not recorded which). It is not recorded whose cells these are; they may come from a transplant donor.

This clonotype was detected ten times or more. The CDR3: CASSDGTSGHNEQFF. The DNA of the CDR3 is TGTGCCAGCAGCGACGGGACTAGCGGTCACAATGAGCAGTTCTTC. V and J are TRBV9 and TRBJ2-1, with 11 bases that match TRBD2. V trimming: 3 bases; J trimming: 5 bases; junction bases outside the gene matches: 4. The CDR3 totals 15 residues. CDR1 SGDLS and CDR2 YYNGEE come from the germline V gene.

This clonotype occurred many times. The chain is built from TRBV12-3 or TRBV12-4 and TRBJ1-5; 7 bases fit TRBD1. V was clipped by 6 bases and J by 1 base; unmatched bases: 6. CDR3 size: 15 residues. DNA for the CDR3: TGTGCCAGCAGGTCACAGGGGCTCAGCAATCAGCCCCAGCATTTT. Amino acids: CASRSQGLSNQPQHF.

The chain couples TRBV5-6 to TRBJ2-5; D is unclear. V lost 6 bases and J 5 bases, leaving 14 bases between the germline ends. The CDR3 totals 13 residues. Germline V gives CDR1 SGHDT, CDR2 YYEEEE. This CDR3 reads CASTTLGYETQYF. Here the CDR3 DNA reads TGTGCCAGCACCACCCTAGGGTATGAGACCCAGTACTTC.

V gene TRBV20-1 combines with J gene TRBJ2-1; 11 nucleotides align to TRBD2. This CDR3 spans 15 amino acids. Germline-derived CDR1 and CDR2 are DFQATT and SNEGSKA (reference sequence). The ends lost 5 bases at V and 8 bases at J; junction bases unmatched: 11. As DNA, the CDR3 is TGCAGTGCTTTTCCCGGGACTAGCGGCGGTTATGAGCAGTTCTTC. Translated: CSAFPGTSGGYEQFF.

The chain couples TRBV20-1 to TRBJ1-6; 7 nucleotides align to TRBD1. The CDR3 is 15 amino acids. Germline assignment: CDR1 DFQATT and CDR2 SNEGSKA (reference sequence). In DNA form, the CDR3 reads TGCAGCCTCGGTTTTCTGGCAGGGGGAAGTTCACCCCTCCACTTT. It codes for CSLGFLAGGSSPLHF.

This clonotype showed up many times. The chain links TRBV25-1 to TRBJ2-1; a weak D match, TRBD1 (6 bases). The germline gives CDR1 MGHDK, CDR2 SYGVNS. CDR3 size: 17 residues. Between the trimmed V and J ends, which lost 1 base and 5 bases, there was a span of 18 bases. CDR3 DNA sequence: TGTGCCAGCAGTGAATCGTGGGCAGGGGTGGTCAACAATGAGCAGTTCTTC. It encodes CASSESWAGVVNNEQFF.

The CDR3 protein is CASSLAAGAQYF. For the CDR3, the DNA is TGTGCCAGCAGCTTAGCTGCGGGGGCCCAGTACTTC. The chain links TRBV7-9 to TRBJ2-5; 7 nucleotides line up with TRBD2. The CDR3 length is 12 residues. Germline assignment: CDR1 SEHNR and CDR2 FQNEAQ (reference sequence). Losses at the gene ends were 0 bases for V and 9 bases for J; bases not matched to a gene: 1.

The CDR3 DNA reads as TGTGCCTGGAGTTCCGGGACAGGGACCTACGAGCAGTACTTC. This codes for CAWSSGTGTYEQYF. The chain is built from TRBV30 and TRBJ2-7, with 9 bases lining up with TRBD1. The CDR3 has 14 amino acids. The J segment lost 2 bases and the V segment lost 2 bases, leaving 4 bases of the junction unmatched. The germline V gene has CDR1 GTSNPN and CDR2 SVGIG (reference sequence).

The chain joins TRBV20-1 to TRBJ2-6; weak D call: TRBD1 (5 bases). Germline CDR1 and CDR2: DFQATT and SNEGSKA (reference sequence). The length of the CDR3 is 15 residues. The V end lost 6 bases, the J end lost 6 bases, and 18 bases lay between the germline ends. CDR3 nucleotides: TGCAGTGCCCCCTCGGGCAGGGTTTTGGCCAACGTCCTGACTTTC. Residues: CSAPSGRVLANVLTF.

The table lists this clonotype with a few counts. The rearrangement joins TRBV12-3 or TRBV12-4 to TRBJ1-5, with D possibly TRBD1 on 6 matching bases. V was pared by 3 bases and J by 6 bases, with 9 bases between. The CDR3 totals 13 residues. The CDR3 region has the DNA TGTGCCAGCAGTTTTGGGGGCGTTCAGCCCCAGCATTTT. It specifies CASSFGGVQPQHF.

The V call is TRBV12-3 or TRBV12-4, the J call TRBJ1-1; D is unclear. V was cut by 5 bases and J by 6 bases, with 10 bases left in between. The CDR3 sequence is 12 residues long. This CDR3 reads CASSVRVAEAFF. The CDR3 DNA follows: TGTGCCAGCAGTGTTAGGGTCGCTGAAGCTTTCTTT.

The rearrangement joins TRBV5-1 to TRBJ1-1; D not certain. This CDR3 contains 17 residues. Looked up from germline, CDR1 is SGHRS and CDR2 is YFSETQ. V was clipped by 0 bases and J by 3 bases, with 18 bases between them. The CDR3 DNA reads as TGCGCCAGCAGCTTGGGGGGTTCAGCCGGAGGATACACTGAAGCTTTCTTT. This gives the protein CASSLGGSAGGYTEAFF.

This clonotype was seen only a few times. V is TRBV6-5 and J is TRBJ2-7; tentatively, D is TRBD1 (5 bases). Deletions cut 2 bases from V and 3 bases from J, with 14 bases between. Germline values: CDR1 MNHEY, CDR2 SVGAGI. This CDR3 has 15 amino acids. The CDR3 DNA follows: TGTGCCAGCAGTTACGAATTACAGGCGATCTACGAGCAGTACTTC. Its translation is CASSYELQAIYEQYF.

The rearrangement joins TRBV7-2 to TRBJ2-3; no firm D call. CDR1 is SGHTA and CDR2 is FQGNSA in the germline V gene. This CDR3 spans 14 amino acids. The V end lost 1 base, the J end lost 6 bases, and 11 bases lay between the germline ends. The CDR3 reads CASSLGPSKDTQYF. The CDR3 nucleotides read TGTGCCAGCAGCTTAGGGCCCTCCAAGGATACGCAGTATTTT.

This clonotype was counted a few times. The chain has TRBV5-1 and TRBJ2-5; D unclear. Germline V lookup: CDR1 SGHRS, CDR2 YFSETQ. The CDR3 contains 14 residues. Trimming cost V 3 bases and J 1 base, with 10 bases left between them. The CDR3 reads CASSSVGLQETQYF. The CDR3 DNA follows: TGCGCCAGCAGCTCCGTAGGGCTCCAAGAGACCCAGTACTTC.

This clonotype was seen ten or more times. V is TRBV5-1 and J is TRBJ2-4; 8 bases are shared with TRBD1. With 2 bases clipped from V and 0 bases from J, the junction kept 4 bases outside the gene matches. The germline V gene has CDR1 SGHRS and CDR2 YFSETQ. The CDR3 consists of 16 residues. CDR3 DNA sequence: TGCGCCAGCAGCTTATCAGGGGGCATAGCCAAAAACATTCAGTACTTC. Protein product: CASSLSGGIAKNIQYF.

This clonotype was counted ten times or more. V gene TRBV7-2 combines with J gene TRBJ2-4; D gene uncertain. The germline gives CDR1 SGHTA, CDR2 FQGNSA. Trimming took off 1 base at V and 0 bases at J, with 13 bases between the two ends. The CDR3 length is 17 residues. The CDR3 here is CASSLDGSLLAKNIQYF. In nucleotides, the CDR3 is TGTGCCAGCAGCTTAGACGGGTCTCTTTTAGCCAAAAACATTCAGTACTTC.

This clonotype turned up a few times. V is TRBV7-9 and J is TRBJ1-1; tentatively, D is TRBD1 (5 bases). V was cut by 11 bases and J by 2 bases, with 12 bases left in between. This CDR3 has 12 amino acids. Germline assignment: CDR1 SEHNR and CDR2 FQNEAQ (reference sequence). CDR3 sequence: CAGTGYNTEAFF. DNA for the CDR3: TGTGCCGGGACGGGATACAACACTGAAGCTTTCTTT.